This T cell receptor beta chain stems from a study of cytomegalovirus exposure and HLA in healthy donors. Overall study results and limits: The study designated 160 or so TCR beta chains cytomegalovirus-associated.

J lost 8 bases, V lost 1 base, and 4 bases had no gene match. From germline, CDR1 is SQVTM and CDR2 ANQGSEA. This CDR3 has 15 amino acids. Note on this clone: The antigen is undetermined.

Primers for the PCR totalled 60 Vbeta and 13 Jbeta. The assay was immunoSEQ multiplex PCR, and TCRdb's table has in-frame clones only and misses some. Here the sample spans 120,000 to 150,000 clones, nearly 90% being singletons. The sequenced material came from PBMCs. The rearrangement uses TRBV29-1 and TRBJ2-1, with 14 bases lining up with TRBD2. The sequence came from a woman in her forties in good health and CMV-seronegative. For the CDR3, the DNA is TGCAGCGTTGAAGGGGGACTAGCGGGAGCTTATGAGCAGTTCTTC. This gives the protein CSVEGGLAGAYEQFF.